Described below is a single T cell receptor (beta chain) sequence and its context. This clone was counted once. What antigen it recognizes has not been identified. The sample holds no much larger clone one base away, and base qualities are not on file. TCRbeta CDR3 regions were amplified from genomic DNA using the immunoSEQ Assay, a bias-controlled multiplex PCR. From the authors' description of their analysis: Nucleated cell counts per sample were estimated from amplification of reference gene primers within the assay. To quantify the absolute abundance of each unique TCRbeta CDR3 rearrangement, sequence reads were collapsed and filtered. For each sample, productive Simpson clonality was calculated as the square root of Simpson's diversity index across productive rearrangements. Imported from immuneACCESS, the table was reduced by TCRdb to in-frame sequences with V and J called. These copies leave out some clones; in studies compared against another copy, an unresolved V gene accounts for under half, and the cause of the remainder is not known. Clone size and V and J calls were adopted from that table, with D and trimming inferred from the DNA. Within this sample are around 140,000 clones, with around 86% of them counted one time only. The ten largest make up about 11% of the sample.

The CDR3, cysteine through phenylalanine, is 16 amino acids long. Kept here is only the CDR3 DNA, which spans 48 bases and is read in frame from base 1. V and J lose 0 bases and 3 bases, and a span of 15 bases separates them. CDR1 SGHVS and CDR2 FQNEAQ are derived from the germline V gene. Enrolling through a virtual design, the prospective study's participants ranged in age from roughly 18 to 89 years and lived across 20 to 25 United States geographic areas. In the prospective study, cohorts were assigned on the basis of participant-reported clinical history obtained from a screening survey and a study questionnaire. For ImmuneRACE Cohort 3, a participant was defined as recovered based on two consecutive negative NP/OP PCR tests, clearance by a healthcare professional, or resolution of symptoms. In the prospective study, whole blood, serum and a nasopharyngeal or oropharyngeal swab were collected from each participant by mobile phlebotomists. Over a roughly 2-month period, participants in the prospective study had the option of providing additional blood draws and questionnaires. Before DNA extraction, blood samples from the prospective study were shipped at room temperature or frozen.

The data belong to a study of blood T cell repertoires in COVID-19 (dated by TCRdb to about 2020). The study in broad terms: The collaborator samples originated in the United States, Italy and Spain and spanned the acute and convalescent phases of COVID-19. The prospective study material was composed of cDNA or gDNA derived from T cells, B-cell-depleted T cells, or PBMCs. Deeply sampled blood TCRbeta repertoires from subjects exposed to, actively infected with, or recovered from COVID-19 were included in the dataset. The repertoires were made available in a free public database intended to serve as a resource for research on the immune response to SARS-CoV-2. Samples came from the ongoing ImmuneRACE study (first 160 participants) plus 1,254 subjects from 6 global collaborators. The sample metadata nearly always contained a de-identified subject ID, COVID-19 status, age in years and sex. Where HLA class I and class II types were available, the types were taken from metadata supplied by the sample provider, not from assay-based typing. Overall results and qualifications from the work: The amount of clinical and demographic metadata varied by source and participant and was provided uncurated.

The source is a man aged 60-69 years who had recovered from COVID-19. The rearranged segments are TRBV7-8 and TRBJ2-7; a tentative D call is TRBD1 (5 bases match). The sample was PBMCs or T cells enriched from blood (not recorded which). The CDR3 region has the sequence CASSLAGQGASYEQYF. The nucleotide sequence is TGTGCCAGCAGCTTAGCTGGCCAGGGTGCTAGCTACGAGCAGTACTTC.